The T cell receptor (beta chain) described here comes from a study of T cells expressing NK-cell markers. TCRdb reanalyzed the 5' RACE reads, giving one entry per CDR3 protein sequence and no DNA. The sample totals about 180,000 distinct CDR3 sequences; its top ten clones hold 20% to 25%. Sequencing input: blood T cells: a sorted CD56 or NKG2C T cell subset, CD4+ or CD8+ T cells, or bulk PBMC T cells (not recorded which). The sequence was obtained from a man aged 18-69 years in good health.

This CDR3 reads CATSRERGPLHEQFF. This chain links TRBV15 with TRBJ2-1; TCRdb reports TRBD2, a call that lacks DNA to check it against. Germline loops: CDR1 LNHNV, CDR2 YYDKDF (reference sequence). This CDR3 is built from 15 residues.